This T cell receptor (beta chain) is drawn from a study of blood T cell repertoires in COVID-19. Study information: Material from acute and convalescent COVID-19 was sourced from the United States, Italy and Spain. The analysed material was cDNA or gDNA that came from T cells, B-cell-depleted T cells, or PBMCs.

Original analysis: Estimation of nucleated cell counts relied on the amplification of reference gene primers. Assay used: immunoSEQ multiplex PCR; TCRdb lists only in-frame clones, some missing. The D gene and trimming were derived from the DNA, and the V and J assignments and clone size from that table. The sample yields some 160,000 clones, around 91% seen once. Germline V lookup: CDR1 KGHSH, CDR2 LQKENI. Losses at the gene ends were 3 bases for V and 2 bases for J; bases not matched to a gene: 1. The CDR3 totals 14 residues. Sequencing was performed on peripheral blood. This clonotype was sampled from a woman in her fifties or sixties with active COVID-19. The V gene is TRBV18, the J gene TRBJ2-7, with TRBD1 matching 10 bases. The CDR3 region is CASSPGQGPYEQYF. CDR3 nucleotide sequence: TGTGCCAGCTCACCGGGACAGGGGCCCTACGAGCAGTACTTC.